The T cell receptor beta chain under discussion was sequenced for a study of CD8 T cells in ankylosing spondylitis. Generation of TCR beta libraries employed quantitative 5'-RACE incorporating molecular barcodes. One entry per CDR3 protein, called by TCRdb with MiXCR from the 5' RACE reads. The sample lists roughly 150,000 distinct CDR3 sequences, 9.8% occurring once. CDR3 size: 15 residues. General observations from the study: Significantly higher representation of disease-linked clones was reported for matched ankylosing spondylitis synovial fluid.

On this clonotype: Antigen unknown.

The receptor was derived from a female donor with ankylosing spondylitis or in good health (not recorded which). The V and J genes are TRBV21-1 and TRBJ2-7. TRBV21-1 is recorded as a pseudogene. The sample consisted of blood, either unsorted or a sorted T cell fraction (not recorded which). The chain's CDR3 is CASSKVWWSSYEQYF. The CDR3 DNA follows: TGTGCCAGCAGCAAAGTATGGTGGAGCAGCTACGAGCAGTACTTC.